This T cell receptor beta chain was sequenced for a study of identical twins. Notes on the study in general: Out-of-frame alpha sequences common to twins exhibited an excess of low generation probability.

Notes on this clonotype: What it recognizes is unknown.

Through template switching, a universal primer site was introduced, and the cDNA contained unique molecular identifiers. Each CDR3 protein gets one entry after TCRdb re-called the 5' RACE reads with MiXCR. The sample holds 750,000 to 950,000 distinct CDR3 sequences; approximately 13% are singletons and the top ten take under 2%. Per the germline V gene, CDR1 is KGHDR and CDR2 is SFDVKD. This CDR3 comprises 16 residues. The V gene lost 2 bases and the J gene lost 2 bases, with 14 bases spanning the gap. The same specimen was also included in a second study, on yellow fever vaccine responses in identical twins.

The source material was PBMCs. This sequence joins TRBV24-1 and TRBJ2-5; TRBD1 is a possible D gene (6 bases). The receptor was isolated from a woman between 18 and 29 years old in good health. The CDR3 nucleotides are TGTGCCACCAGTGATTCAGGCAGGGGTCGGCAAGAGACCCAGTACTTC. Its translation: CATSDSGRGRQETQYF.